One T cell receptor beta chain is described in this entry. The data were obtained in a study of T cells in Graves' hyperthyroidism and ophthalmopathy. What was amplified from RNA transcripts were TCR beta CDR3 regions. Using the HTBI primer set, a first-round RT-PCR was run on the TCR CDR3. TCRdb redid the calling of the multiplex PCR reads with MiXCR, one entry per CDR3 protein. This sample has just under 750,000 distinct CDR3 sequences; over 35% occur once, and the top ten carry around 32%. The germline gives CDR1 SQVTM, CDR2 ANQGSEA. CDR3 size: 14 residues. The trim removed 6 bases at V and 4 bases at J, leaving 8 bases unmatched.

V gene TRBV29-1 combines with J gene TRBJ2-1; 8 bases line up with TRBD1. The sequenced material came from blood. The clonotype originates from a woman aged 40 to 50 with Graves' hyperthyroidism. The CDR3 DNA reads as TGCAGCGTGGCCGGACAGGGAGGTTACAATGAGCAGTTCTTC. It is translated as CSVAGQGGYNEQFF.